This T cell receptor (beta chain) was sequenced for a study of blood T cell repertoires in COVID-19. About the research overall: There were acute and convalescent COVID-19 samples, and they came from the United States, Italy and Spain. The cDNA or gDNA used as material had been derived from T cells, B-cell-depleted T cells, or PBMCs.

There are 16 residues in the CDR3. Trimming cost V 5 bases and J 4 bases, with 18 bases left between them. In germline, CDR1 is SGHAT, CDR2 FQNNGV. The study counted Cohort 3 donors as recovered given two negative PCRs, clearance, or symptom resolution. Generated by immunoSEQ multiplex PCR, the TCRdb table keeps only in-frame clones and is missing some. This table has nearly 200,000 clones, 89% appearing once. The sequenced material came from PBMCs or T cells enriched from blood (not recorded which). This clonotype was sampled from a woman in her late teens or twenties who had recovered from COVID-19. V gene TRBV11-2 combines with J gene TRBJ1-3; D remains unclear. The CDR3 DNA reads as TGTGCCAGCAGCCCGGTCCGGGGTTCGTCGGGAAACACCATATATTTT. Its translation: CASSPVRGSSGNTIYF. The full variable domain, rest sourced from reference TRBV11-2 and TRBJ1-3, is EAGVAQSPRYKIIEKRQSVAFWCNPISGHATLYWYQQILGQGPKLLIQFQNNGVVDDSQLPKDRFSAERLKGVDSTLKIQPAKLEDSAVYLCASSPVRGSSGNTIYFGEGSWLTVV.